A single T cell receptor (beta chain) is shown here with its context. No antigen is known for it. This specimen includes other DNA sequences encoding the same CDR3. cDNA synthesis used the whole RNA isolate, giving expressed TCRB sequences. This table comes from immunoSEQ multiplex PCR, and its TCRdb copy is limited to in-frame clones, with some not included. The table records 630,000 or so clones, around 15% of them present only once. The germline CDR1 and CDR2 sequences are SGDLS and YYNGEE. V lost 0 bases to trimming and J lost 0 bases, with 6 bases between them. This CDR3 has 15 amino acids. The data were obtained in a study of beta chain features in type 1 diabetes. Findings and limits, study-wide: Among all four CD4+ subsets, Type 1 diabetes patients had TCRB CDR3s that were moderately but significantly shorter.

The sequencing sample was made of naive CD4+ T cells from blood. The source is a man between 18 and 29 years old with type 1 diabetes. J is TRBJ2-2 and V is TRBV9; possible D gene TRBD2, 5 bases. The CDR3 nucleotides are TGTGCCAGCAGCGTAGCGGGGACGAACACCGGGGAGCTGTTTTTT. As protein: CASSVAGTNTGELFF.